The 23 T cell receptor beta chains below were found in one sample sequenced in a study of tumor-infiltrating lymphocytes in primary liver carcinoma. Without any cell sorting, about 18-31 mg of bulk tissue yielded co-extracted RNA and DNA. Researchers generated TCR beta cDNA from approximately 0.55 ug of total RNA, relying on a constant-region primer. ARM-PCR, slightly modified, supplied the TCR beta libraries through three nested multiplex PCR rounds. A C-beta reverse primer was combined with TRBV1-TRBV30 forward primers in the first two PCR rounds, and each round had about 10 cycles. TCRdb re-analysed the multiplex PCR reads in MiXCR, keeping a single row per CDR3 protein. The sample consists of 80,000 or so distinct CDR3 sequences, approximately 69% of them appearing once. Input material: tumor-adjacent normal liver tissue. These receptors all come from a man aged 40-50 years with primary liver carcinoma and hepatitis B virus infection.

A note on this clonotype: The conserved final phenylalanine or tryptophan is absent from the CDR3, which likely points to a read error. The rearrangement joins TRBV29-1 to TRBJ2-1; 12 nucleotides agree with TRBD2. Germline loops: CDR1 SQVTM, CDR2 ANQGSEA. CDR3 length: 13 residues. The CDR3 reads CGGGTSGFNEQFL. The CDR3 DNA follows: TGCGGCGGGGGGACTAGCGGGTTCAATGAACAGTTCTTA.

Comment on this clonotype: This may come from a read error, since a much larger clone is one base off. The chain recombines TRBV11-2 with TRBJ2-7; D gene ambiguous. The CDR3 is 15 amino acids. CDR1 and CDR2 (germline): SGHAT, FQNNGV. Written as DNA, the CDR3 is TGTGCCAGCAACTTAAGTGGAGAGGCGACCTACGAGCAGTACTTC. Its protein product is CASNLSGEATYEQYF.

Comment on this clonotype: The junction shows a germline mismatch at one end, possibly a read error. The chain uses TRBV6-2 or TRBV6-3 and TRBJ1-2; perhaps TRBD1 as D (5 bases). Germline assignment: CDR1 MNHEY and CDR2 SVGEGT. The CDR3 consists of 13 residues. The CDR3 is CTSSYLDKGGYTF. The DNA for the CDR3 is TGTACCAGCAGTTATCTGGACAAAGGCGGCTACACCTTC.

Regarding this clonotype: Mismatch with germline at one junction end may stem from a read error. This chain links TRBV10-3 with TRBJ2-5; no firm D call. This CDR3 is built from 13 residues. Per the germline V gene, CDR1 is ENHRY and CDR2 is SYGVKD. DNA of the CDR3: TGTGCCATCAGGGTAGATCGGAGAGAGACCAAGTACTTC. Translation: CAIRVDRRETKYF.

This clonotype showed up just once. V is TRBV12-3 or TRBV12-4 and J is TRBJ2-7, with D perhaps matching TRBD1 or TRBD2 (6 bases each). The CDR3 loop spans 15 amino acids. With 8 bases removed from V and 1 base from J, the gap between germline ends came to 18 bases. CDR3 sequence (DNA): TGTGCCAGCGATATGGGGATAGGGGGGTCCTACGAGCAGTACTTC. The encoded protein is CASDMGIGGSYEQYF.

As for this clonotype: This may arise from a read error, as a much more abundant clone is one base away. V usage is TRBV12-3 or TRBV12-4 and J usage is TRBJ2-2; no definite D call. This CDR3 comprises 13 residues. CDR3 DNA: TGTGCCGGCAGTTTCCATAACACCGGGGAGCTGTTTTTT. Its protein is CAGSFHNTGELFF.

This clonotype has a single count. The genes are TRBV6-2 or TRBV6-3 and TRBJ2-1, with 9 bases lining up with TRBD2. V was clipped by 5 bases and J by 9 bases; unmatched bases: 14. In germline, CDR1 is MNHEY, CDR2 SVGEGT. The CDR3 is 16 residues long. DNA of the CDR3: TGTGCCAGCAGTCTACACCATGGGACTAGCTTAGGTGAGCAGTTCTTC. It encodes CASSLHHGTSLGEQFF.

The sample holds many counts of this clonotype. The chain employs TRBV7-9 and TRBJ2-1; D is ambiguous. The germline CDR1 and CDR2 sequences are SEHNR and FQNEAQ (reference sequence). There are 12 residues in the CDR3. The ends were cut back, 5 bases at V and 6 bases at J, with 8 bases in the middle. The CDR3 DNA reads as TGTGCCAGCAGCCTCGCCGTCAATGAGCAGTTCTTC. This sequence encodes CASSLAVNEQFF.

Of note for this clonotype: A read error may account for a junction end that differs from germline. V usage is TRBV29-1 and J usage is TRBJ2-5; the D gene could be TRBD1 or TRBD2 (6 bases each). CDR1 and CDR2 from the germline V gene are SQVTM and ANQGSEA. This CDR3 spans 13 amino acids. The CDR3 sequence is CSVGGTPKETQYF. The CDR3 DNA reads TGCAGTGTTGGAGGGACACCCAAAGAGACCCAGTACTTC.

This clonotype was detected only a few times. Being one base from a much bigger clone, this may be a read error. V usage is TRBV5-4 and J usage is TRBJ2-5, with D hard to call. This CDR3 contains 14 residues. The V gene's germline CDR1 is SGHNT and CDR2 YYREEE (reference sequence). This chain's CDR3 is CASSRTGSQETQNF. CDR3 coding DNA: TGTGCCAGCAGCCGCACGGGTAGCCAAGAGACCCAGAACTTC.

A note on this clonotype: Its ends do not fully match the called genes, so a read error is possible. This sequence joins TRBV5-1 and TRBJ2-3, with a tentative D call TRBD2 (8 bases). The CDR3 spans 19 residues. Germline CDR1 reads SGHRS; CDR2 reads YFSETQ. Here the CDR3 reads CAISLEGASGLGRTDTQYF. The CDR3 DNA follows: TGCGCCATCAGCTTGGAGGGGGCTAGCGGGCTCGGTAGGACTGATACGCAATATTTT.

For this clonotype: A much larger clone sits a single nucleotide away, making a read error possible. The chain carries TRBV6-1 and TRBJ2-1; 9 bases map to TRBD1. This CDR3 is built from 13 residues. Per germline, CDR1 MNHNS and CDR2 SASEGT. CDR3 sequence (DNA): TGTGCCAGCAGTGAAGGGACAGGGGATGACCAGTTCTTC. This sequence encodes CASSEGTGDDQFF.

With respect to this clonotype: A much larger clone differs from this one at a single base, so this may be a read error. The V call is TRBV4-3, the J call TRBJ1-4; perhaps TRBD1 as D (6 bases). The germline gives CDR1 LGHNA, CDR2 YSLEER. The CDR3 contains 17 residues. CDR3 amino acids: CGSSQDLAGGGFEKLFF. CDR3 sequence (DNA): TGCGGCAGCAGCCAAGACCTCGCGGGGGGCGGGTTCGAAAAACTGTTTTTT.

As for this clonotype: This could be a read error, since a much larger clone is one nucleotide away. The conserved phenylalanine or tryptophan normally closing the CDR3 is absent here, so this likely arose from a read error. The chain links TRBV28 to TRBJ2-1, with 9 bases matching TRBD2. Germline loops: CDR1 MDHEN, CDR2 SYDVKM. The CDR3 is 11 residues long. The CDR3 nucleotides read TGCCGGGTAGCGGGAGAAACTGAGCAGTTCCTC. Its protein is CRVAGETEQFL.

Worth noting for this clonotype: Its ends do not fully match the called genes, so a read error is possible. The chain joins TRBV14 to TRBJ2-1; D is perhaps TRBD2 (5 bases). CDR1 is SGHDN and CDR2 is FVKESK in the germline V gene. The CDR3 extends over 14 amino acids. The CDR3 sequence is CASSQRVVSNEQFF. The DNA for the CDR3 is TGTGCAAGCAGCCAGAGGGTTGTGAGCAATGAGCAGTTCTTC.

There are a few counts of this clonotype. This may come from a read error, since a much larger clone is one base off. The chain links TRBV6-2 or TRBV6-3 to TRBJ2-1; 12 bases line up with TRBD2. The germline V gene has CDR1 MNHEY and CDR2 SVGEGT. J gave up 4 bases and V 10 bases, and 8 bases lay outside the gene matches. The CDR3 consists of 15 residues. The CDR3 region has the DNA TGTGCCAACAGAGGGACTAGCGGGCCATACAATGAGCAGTTCTTC. Protein sequence: CANRGTSGPYNEQFF.

Worth noting for this clonotype: A read error may account for a junction end that differs from germline. The chain is built from TRBV11-2 and TRBJ2-2, with TRBD2 matching over 9 bases. Per germline, CDR1 SGHAT and CDR2 FQNNGV. The CDR3 extends over 16 amino acids. CDR3 sequence (DNA): TGTGCCAGCAGCTTAGTGGTGCTAGCGGGAACCGGGGAACTGTTTTTT. This gives the protein CASSLVVLAGTGELFF.

About this clonotype: A much larger clone differs by one base, so this may be a read error. The chain employs TRBV5-1 and TRBJ2-3; D remains ambiguous. CDR1 is SGHRS, CDR2 YFSETQ, per germline. This CDR3 region has 13 residues. V was cut by 0 bases and J by 3 bases, with 5 bases left in between. CDR3 DNA sequence: TGCGCCAGCAGCTTGGGTCCGACAGATACGCAGTATTTT. This encodes CASSLGPTDTQYF.

As to this clonotype: The germline gene is not matched at one end of the junction; a read error may be the cause. J is TRBJ1-2 and V is TRBV6-5; D uncertain. The V gene's germline CDR1 is MNHEY and CDR2 SVGAGI. CDR3 size: 15 residues. CDR3 loop: CASSYSIWPNYGYPF. CDR3 nucleotides: TGTGCCAGCAGTTACTCGATATGGCCTAACTATGGCTACCCCTTC.

This clonotype was observed at least ten times. The chain employs TRBV4-3 and TRBJ1-2; D is perhaps TRBD1 (6 bases). The V end lost 1 base, the J end lost 7 bases, and 13 bases lay between the germline ends. The CDR3 has 14 amino acids. Germline V CDR1 and CDR2: LGHNA, YSLEER. This CDR3 is CASSQVVTGSGYTF. CDR3 nucleotide sequence: TGCGCCAGCAGCCAAGTTGTGACAGGATCTGGCTACACCTTC.

This clonotype was observed a handful of times. Germline and junction disagree at one end, which may indicate a read error. The rearrangement links TRBV4-3 to TRBJ2-3; 8 bases are shared with TRBD2. The CDR3 extends over 17 amino acids. Germline values: CDR1 LGHNA, CDR2 YSLEER. The CDR3 region is CANSQDTDAGGTDTQYF. The CDR3 nucleotides read TGCGCCAACAGCCAGGATACCGACGCGGGAGGAACAGATACGCAGTATTTT.

As concerns this clonotype: At one end the junction does not follow the germline gene, possibly because of a read error. The rearrangement uses TRBV4-3 and TRBJ2-6; D perhaps matches TRBD1 (5 bases). Per the germline V gene, CDR1 is LGHNA and CDR2 is YSLEER. The CDR3 covers 18 residues. The CDR3 DNA follows: TGCGTCAGCAGCCAAGATGCAGGCCTAGACTCTGGGGCCAACGTCCAGACTTTC. Its translation is CVSSQDAGLDSGANVQTF.

With respect to this clonotype: At one of its ends the junction is not consistent with the germline gene, which may arise from a read error. V and J are TRBV7-8 and TRBJ1-1; a possible D gene is TRBD1 (6 bases). CDR3 length equals 14 residues. From germline, CDR1 is SGHVS and CDR2 FQNEAQ. The CDR3 loop is CASGGARENTETFF. In DNA, the CDR3 is TGTGCCAGCGGGGGGGCTAGGGAGAACACTGAAACTTTCTTT. The full variable domain, with the rest looked up from reference TRBV7-8 and TRBJ1-1, is GAGVSQSPRYKVAKRGQDVALRCDPISGHVSLFWYQQALGQGPEFLTYFQNEAQLDKSGLPSDRFFAERPEGSVSTLKIQRTQQEDSAVYLCASGGARENTETFFGQGTRLTVV.